The present T cell receptor beta chain was sequenced within a study of T cells in Graves' hyperthyroidism and ophthalmopathy. Overall study results and limits: Ophthalmopathy was told apart from stable hyperthyroidism by a 13 V-J model. In blood, most of the thyroid clonotypes expanded above 0.001 were also present.

The CDR3 is 17 amino acids. V was clipped by 0 bases and J by 4 bases; unmatched bases: 6. Germline CDR1 and CDR2: SGHDN and FVKESK. Amplification targeted TCR beta CDR3 regions from RNA transcripts. HTBI primers drove first-round RT-PCR of the TCR CDR3. TCRdb redid the calling of the multiplex PCR reads with MiXCR, one entry per CDR3 protein. The repertoire has 310,000 or so distinct CDR3 sequences, approximately 15% of them found once; the top ten carry roughly 53%. Details on this clonotype: Its specificity is not known.

Any patient presenting with uncontrolled infection, other autoimmune disease, pregnancy or lactation was left out. The sample taken for sequencing was blood. The gene calls are TRBV14 and TRBJ2-2; the match to TRBD1 covers 9 bases. The TCR was taken from a woman aged 60-70 years with Graves' ophthalmopathy. The CDR3 sequence is CASSQEYRGLSTGELFF. As DNA, the CDR3 is TGTGCCAGCAGCCAAGAATACAGGGGGCTAAGCACCGGGGAGCTGTTTTTT.